Given below is one TCR beta chain in context. This sample is part of a study of TIL therapy for anti-PD-1-resistant metastatic lung cancer. The time point was: pre-treatment sample, taken before nivolumab and TIL therapy. Pleural nodules or supraclavicular lymph nodes made up most of the excised metastases sampled. This was the immunoSEQ v3 assay. This table comes from immunoSEQ multiplex PCR, and its TCRdb copy is limited to in-frame clones, with some not included. This table has approximately 97,000 clones, 65% appearing once. This CDR3 has 15 amino acids. CDR1 is SGHRS and CDR2 is YFSETQ in the germline V gene. V was clipped by 2 bases and J by 3 bases; unmatched bases: 2.

This receptor was taken from a person aged 25 to 85 with non-small cell lung cancer. The sample in question was tumor tissue, obtained at baseline. V and J are TRBV5-1 and TRBJ2-2, with 9 nucleotides matching TRBD2. The CDR3 DNA reads as TGCGCCAGCAGCTTTATAGCGGGGGACACCGGGGAGCTGTTTTTT. It yields the protein CASSFIAGDTGELFF.